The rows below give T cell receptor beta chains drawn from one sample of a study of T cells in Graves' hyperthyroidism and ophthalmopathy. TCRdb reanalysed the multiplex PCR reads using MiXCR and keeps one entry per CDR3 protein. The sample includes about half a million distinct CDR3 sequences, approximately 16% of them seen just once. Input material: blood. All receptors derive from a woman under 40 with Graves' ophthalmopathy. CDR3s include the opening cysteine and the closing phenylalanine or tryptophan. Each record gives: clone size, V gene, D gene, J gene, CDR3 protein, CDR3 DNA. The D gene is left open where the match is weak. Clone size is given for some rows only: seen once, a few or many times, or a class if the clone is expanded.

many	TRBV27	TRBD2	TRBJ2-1	CASSPFGQGTSGGNEQFF	TGTGCCAGCAGCCCCTTCGGCCAGGGGACTAGCGGAGGCAATGAGCAGTTCTTC
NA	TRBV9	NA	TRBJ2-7	CASSPGGTVGQYF	TGTGCCAGCAGCCCAGGAGGGACGGTGGGGCAGTACTTC
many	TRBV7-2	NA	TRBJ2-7	CASSPGAGPYYEQYF	TGTGCCAGCAGCCCTGGGGCAGGGCCTTACTACGAGCAGTACTTC
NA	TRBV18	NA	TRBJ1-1	CASSPPRGKNTEAFF	TGTGCCAGCTCACCACCGAGGGGAAAGAACACTGAAGCTTTCTTT
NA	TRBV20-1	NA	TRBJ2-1	CSARDKRGTLTYDEQFF	TGCAGTGCTAGAGATAAAAGGGGGACCCTAACCTACGATGAGCAGTTCTTC
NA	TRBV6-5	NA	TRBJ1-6	CASSYGRLRSPLHF	TGTGCCAGCAGTTACGGCAGGCTCCGGTCACCCCTCCACTTT
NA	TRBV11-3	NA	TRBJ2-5	CASSLTAKGAQYF	TGTGCCAGCAGCCTAACAGCGAAAGGGGCCCAGTACTTC
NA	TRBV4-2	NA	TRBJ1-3	CASRVAGNTIYF	TGTGCCAGCAGGGTCGCTGGAAACACCATATATTTT
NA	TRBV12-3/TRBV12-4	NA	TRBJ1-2	CASSLIEVPDSYGYTF	TGTGCCAGCAGTTTAATCGAGGTACCGGACTCCTATGGCTACACCTTC
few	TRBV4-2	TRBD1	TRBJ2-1	CASSQGRDRAYNEQFF	TGTGCCAGCAGCCAAGGAAGGGACAGGGCCTACAATGAGCAGTTCTTC
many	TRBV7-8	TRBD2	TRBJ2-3	CASSSPTGLAGGDTQYF	TGTGCCAGCAGCTCGCCTACGGGACTAGCGGGAGGAGATACGCAGTATTTT
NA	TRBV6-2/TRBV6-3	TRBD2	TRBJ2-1	CASELAGVLFF	TGTGCCAGCGAACTAGCGGGAGTTTTGTTCTTC
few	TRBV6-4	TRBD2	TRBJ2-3	CASSDSAGESADTQYF	TGTGCCAGCAGTGACTCAGCGGGAGAAAGTGCAGATACGCAGTATTTT
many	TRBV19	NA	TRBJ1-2	CASNRQDFYGYTF	TGTGCCAGTAACCGACAGGACTTCTATGGCTACACCTTC
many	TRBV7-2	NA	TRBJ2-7	CASSLGRLVSYEQYF	TGTGCCAGCAGCCTCGGGCGGCTAGTTTCCTACGAGCAGTACTTC
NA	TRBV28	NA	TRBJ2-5	CASSLIGARETQYF	TGTGCCAGCAGTTTAATAGGGGCGCGAGAGACCCAGTACTTC
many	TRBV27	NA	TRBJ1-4	CASSSQDTNEKLFF	TGTGCCAGCAGTTCCCAGGACACTAATGAAAAACTGTTTTTT
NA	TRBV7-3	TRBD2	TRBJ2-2	CASSFLPSGSGSGELFF	TGTGCCAGCAGCTTTTTACCGAGCGGGAGCGGGTCCGGGGAGCTGTTTTTT
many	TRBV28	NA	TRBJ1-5	CAERATGDSQPQHF	TGTGCCGAGAGAGCCACGGGCGATTCTCAGCCCCAGCATTTT
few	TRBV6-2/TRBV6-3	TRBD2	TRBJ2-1	CASSWTSGFSYNEQFF	TGTGCCAGCAGCTGGACTAGCGGGTTCTCCTACAATGAGCAGTTCTTC
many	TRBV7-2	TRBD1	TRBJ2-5	CASSRDSNEETQYF	TGTGCCAGCAGCCGGGACAGTAACGAAGAGACCCAGTACTTC
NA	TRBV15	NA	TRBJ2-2	CATSSLLLNRELFF	TGTGCCACCAGCAGCCTCTTGTTGAACCGGGAGCTGTTTTTT
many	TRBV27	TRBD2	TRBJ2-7	CASRQLAGDEQYF	TGTGCCAGCAGGCAACTAGCGGGAGACGAGCAGTACTTC
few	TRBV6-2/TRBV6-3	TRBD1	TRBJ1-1	CASSHDREANTEAFF	TGTGCCAGCAGTCACGACAGGGAGGCGAACACTGAAGCTTTCTTT
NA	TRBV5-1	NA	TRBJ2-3	CASMRSGGTDTQYF	TGCGCCAGCATGCGTTCAGGGGGCACAGATACGCAGTATTTT
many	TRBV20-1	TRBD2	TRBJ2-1	CSALGLAGDNEQFF	TGCAGTGCTCTGGGACTAGCGGGGGACAATGAGCAGTTCTTC
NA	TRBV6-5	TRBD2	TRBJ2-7	CASSYSWRETYEQYF	TGTGCCAGCAGTTACTCTTGGCGGGAGACCTACGAGCAGTACTTC
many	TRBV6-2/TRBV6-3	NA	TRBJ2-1	CASSTGLSYNEQFF	TGTGCCAGCAGCACAGGCCTCTCCTACAATGAGCAGTTCTTC
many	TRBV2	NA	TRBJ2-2	CASSGLAGELFF	TGTGCCAGCAGTGGACTAGCCGGGGAGCTGTTTTTT
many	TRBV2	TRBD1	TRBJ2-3	CASIPTGVSDTQYF	TGTGCCAGCATCCCGACAGGGGTTTCAGATACGCAGTATTTT
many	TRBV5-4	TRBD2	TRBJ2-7	CASSIAGVNEQYF	TGTGCCAGCAGCATAGCGGGAGTCAACGAGCAGTACTTC
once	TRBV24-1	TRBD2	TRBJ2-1	CATSDPGLAGGDEQFF	TGTGCCACCAGTGACCCAGGACTAGCGGGAGGCGATGAGCAGTTCTTC
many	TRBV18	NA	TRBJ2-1	CASSPLRTFYNEQFF	TGTGCCAGCTCACCGCTTCGGACGTTCTACAATGAGCAGTTCTTC
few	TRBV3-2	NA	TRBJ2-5	CASSQNPGLAGPETQYF	TGTGCCAGCAGCCAAAATCCGGGACTAGCGGGACCAGAGACCCAGTACTTC
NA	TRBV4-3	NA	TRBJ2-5	CASSQDPGYETQYF	TGCGCCAGCAGCCAAGATCCAGGGTATGAGACCCAGTACTTC
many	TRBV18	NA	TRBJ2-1	CASSPPGVVDEQFF	TGTGCCAGCTCACCACCGGGAGTTGTCGATGAGCAGTTCTTC
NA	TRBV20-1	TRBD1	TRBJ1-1	CSARTGGVIAEAFF	TGCAGTGCTAGGACAGGGGGGGTCATTGCTGAAGCTTTCTTT
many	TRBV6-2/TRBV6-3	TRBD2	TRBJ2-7	CASRLLSGSSYEQYF	TGTGCCAGCAGACTCCTTAGCGGGAGCTCCTACGAGCAGTACTTC
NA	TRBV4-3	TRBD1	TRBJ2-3	CASSQEDRGRADTQYF	TGCGCCAGCAGCCAAGAGGACAGGGGGCGAGCAGATACGCAGTATTTT
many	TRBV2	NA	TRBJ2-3	CASSELAGPLTDTQYF	TGTGCCAGCAGTGAATTGGCGGGACCCCTCACAGATACGCAGTATTTT
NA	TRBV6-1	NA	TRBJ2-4	CASRSHGGKNIQYF	TGTGCCAGCAGATCACACGGCGGGAAAAACATTCAGTACTTC
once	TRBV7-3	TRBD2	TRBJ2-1	CASGLGLAGVLDNEQFF	TGTGCCAGCGGCTTGGGACTAGCGGGAGTTCTCGACAATGAGCAGTTCTTC
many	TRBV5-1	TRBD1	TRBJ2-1	CASATGTASYNEQFF	TGCGCCAGCGCTACCGGGACAGCCTCCTACAATGAGCAGTTCTTC
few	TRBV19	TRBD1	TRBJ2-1	CASMEQGINEQFF	TGTGCCAGTATGGAACAGGGGATCAATGAGCAGTTCTTC
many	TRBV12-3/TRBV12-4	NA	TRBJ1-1	CASSLGQNTEAFF	TGTGCCAGCAGTTTAGGACAGAACACTGAAGCTTTCTTT
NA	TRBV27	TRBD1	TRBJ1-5	CASSLSVTGGGNQPQHF	TGTGCCAGCAGTTTATCGGTGACAGGGGGGGGAAATCAGCCCCAGCATTTT
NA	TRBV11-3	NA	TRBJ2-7	CASNHGNSYEQYF	TGTGCCAGCAACCACGGCAACTCCTACGAGCAGTACTTC
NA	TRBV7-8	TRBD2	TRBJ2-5	CASSLVRGGSQETQYF	TGTGCCAGCAGCTTAGTGCGGGGGGGGTCCCAAGAGACCCAGTACTTC
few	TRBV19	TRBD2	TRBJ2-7	CASSPWDGTRDYEQYF	TGTGCCAGTAGTCCGTGGGACGGGACTAGGGACTACGAGCAGTACTTC
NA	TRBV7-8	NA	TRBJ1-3	CASSAISSGNTIYF	TGTGCCAGCAGCGCCATTTCATCTGGAAACACCATATATTTT
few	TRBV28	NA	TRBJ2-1	CASSGTPASNEQFF	TGTGCCAGCAGTGGGACACCTGCATCCAATGAGCAGTTCTTC
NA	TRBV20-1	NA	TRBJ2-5	CSARDGEVGDETQYF	TGCAGTGCTAGAGATGGGGAGGTGGGAGATGAGACCCAGTACTTC
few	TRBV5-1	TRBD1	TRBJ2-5	CASSPDRGLQETQYF	TGCGCCAGCAGCCCTGACAGGGGGCTACAAGAGACCCAGTACTTC